These 5 T cell receptor beta chains were sequenced from one sample in a study of Ad26.COV2.S vaccination and SARS-CoV-2 variants (dated by TCRdb to the early 2020s). Sample treatment or condition, as interpreted from the label and publication: 19 received Ad26.COV2.S at low or high dose, single or two shots; about five received placebo; per-sample allocation not given. For vaccine and placebo recipients, repertoires were sequenced using samples collected on day 63 after the first injection. The library was produced with the immunoSEQ multiplex PCR assay. TCRdb retrieved this table from immuneACCESS and kept in-frame rearrangements only. Not all clones are present; in checked studies, unresolved V genes account for under half, and no reason is known for the remainder. This sample lists hundreds of thousands of clones; 75% to 90% were detected once. The ten largest clones add up to 2% to 3% of the sample.

The material sequenced was peripheral blood, taken in a trial of Ad26.COV2.S vaccine versus placebo. The receptors were sampled from a person between 18 and 59 years old who received the Ad26.COV2.S COVID-19 vaccine or a placebo.

This clone was seen only a few times. The gene calls are TRBV6-2 or TRBV6-3 and TRBJ1-1; no definite D call. V was clipped by 2 bases and J by 11 bases, with 9 bases between them. The CDR3 sequence is 11 residues long. Germline-derived CDR1 and CDR2 are MNHEY and SVGEGT. DNA for the CDR3: TGTGCCAGCAGTTACGTGATGGAGGCTTTCTTT. Translating gives CASSYVMEAFF.

The rearrangement joins TRBV10-3 to TRBJ2-1; TRBD2 aligns across 8 bases. CDR3 size: 13 residues. Trimming at V came to 7 bases and at J to 7 bases, leaving 6 bases not matched to a gene. In germline, CDR1 is ENHRY, CDR2 SYGVKD. CDR3 sequence (DNA): TGTGCCATCATCCCCAGCGGGAGTAATGAGCAGTTCTTC. As protein: CAIIPSGSNEQFF.

The V call is TRBV4-3, the J call TRBJ2-3; TRBD2 agrees at 9 bases. Germline lookup yields CDR1 LGHNA and CDR2 YSLEER. This CDR3 has 17 residues. V lost 2 bases and J lost 2; bases outside the gene matches: 8. CDR3 region: CASSQKSTSGYTDTQYF. CDR3 bases: TGCGCCAGCAGCCAAAAATCGACTAGCGGATACACAGATACGCAGTATTTT.

This clone was seen at least ten times. The rearrangement joins TRBV6-2 or TRBV6-3 to TRBJ1-5, with 8 nucleotides matching TRBD1. Per the germline V gene, CDR1 is MNHEY and CDR2 is SVGEGT. There are 12 residues in the CDR3. V was pared by 5 bases and J by 7 bases, with 1 base of the junction left unmatched. CDR3 in amino acids: CASSDRGQPQHF. The DNA of the CDR3 is TGTGCCAGCAGTGACAGGGGCCAGCCCCAGCATTTT.

This chain's CDR3 is CASSQLSRGTEAFF. CDR3 DNA: TGCGCCAGCAGCCAACTGTCGAGGGGCACTGAAGCTTTCTTT. The chain links TRBV4-1 to TRBJ1-1; D is perhaps TRBD1 (5 bases). Trimming took 2 bases from V and 4 from J, leaving 11 bases between them. Germline CDR1 MGHRA, CDR2 YSYEKL. The CDR3 is made up of 14 amino acids.